The text below deals with one T cell receptor beta chain. In the original analysis: Counts of nucleated cells, estimated from reference gene primer amplification, were obtained. Sequencing was performed with immunoSEQ multiplex PCR; in TCRdb, only in-frame clones are kept and a portion is missing. That table is the source of V, J and clone size, and D and trimming were worked out from the DNA. The top ten hold approximately 40% of the sample, which has tens of thousands of clones, roughly 79% seen once. These data come from a study of blood T cell repertoires in COVID-19. Turning to the study itself: Samples representing acute and convalescent COVID-19 were sourced from the United States, Italy and Spain.

Specimen: peripheral blood. The TCR sequence derives from an elderly man with acute or convalescent COVID-19.

CDR3 coding DNA: TGTGCCTGGAGTCCACTAGCGGGAGTCTACAATGAGCAGTTCTTC. Translating it yields CAWSPLAGVYNEQFF. The chain has TRBV30 and TRBJ2-1, with 11 positions matching TRBD2. CDR1 and CDR2 from the germline V gene are GTSNPN and SVGIG (reference sequence). The trim removed 2 bases at V and 3 bases at J, leaving 3 bases unmatched. CDR3 size: 15 residues.